The 23 T cell receptor beta chains presented below share a single source sample, sequenced in a study of metastatic and nonmetastatic thyroid tumors. Every patient was untreated before thyroid surgery. MiXCR reprocessed the PCR reads for TCRdb. The sample includes about 70,000 clones, more than 15% of them seen just once. Sequenced sample: blood. These receptors all come from a female donor with papillary thyroid cancer or a benign thyroid nodule (not recorded which). Some clones in this sample may be carry-over from other donors' samples.

V is TRBV3-1 and J is TRBJ2-1; D perhaps matches TRBD1 (5 bases). V was shortened by 5 bases and J by 0 bases, with 17 bases between the two germline ends. The V gene's germline CDR1 is LGHDT and CDR2 YNNKEL (reference sequence). The CDR3 extends over 17 amino acids. CDR3 in amino acids: CASSSEEGAHSYNEQFF. CDR3 coding DNA: TGTGCCAGCAGCTCCGAGGAAGGGGCTCACTCCTACAATGAGCAGTTCTTC.

This clone came up a few times. The chain is built from TRBV10-3 and TRBJ2-7; D may be TRBD2 (5 bases). The CDR3 covers 14 residues. Germline CDR1 and CDR2: ENHRY and SYGVKD. The V end lost 0 bases, the J end lost 1 base, and 7 bases lay between the germline ends. The CDR3 DNA sequence: TGTGCCATCAGTGAGTCGGGCGGGTCCTACGAGCAGTACTTC. This codes for CAISESGGSYEQYF.

This clone was observed at least ten times. The chain couples TRBV3-1 to TRBJ2-7, with 12 bases that match TRBD2. CDR1 and CDR2 from the germline V gene are LGHDT and YNNKEL (reference sequence). The CDR3 runs 15 residues. The V gene end was trimmed by 1 base and the J gene end by 7 bases; junction bases not matched to a gene: 5. The CDR3 coding sequence is TGTGCCAGCAGCCAAGGACTAGCGGGAGAGGGGGAGCAGTACTTC. Translated: CASSQGLAGEGEQYF.

Many counts were recorded for this clone. The chain combines TRBV20-1 with TRBJ2-7; 10 bases agree with TRBD2. V was pared by 5 bases and J by 4 bases, with 23 bases of the junction left unmatched. There are 19 residues in the CDR3. The V gene's germline CDR1 is DFQATT and CDR2 SNEGSKA (reference sequence). CDR3 DNA: TGCAGTGCTTCATCCACTCTAGCGGGGGCGGGACGGGCCGTGTACGAGCAGTACTTC. It is translated as CSASSTLAGAGRAVYEQYF.

This clone appeared many times. The CDR3 coding sequence is TGTGCCAGCAGCTTACAGGATCTAACAGATACGCAGTATTTT. Translated: CASSLQDLTDTQYF. The gene calls are TRBV7-9 and TRBJ2-3, with D unclear. Trimming shortened V by 2 bases and J by 3 bases, and 9 bases separated the two germline ends. This CDR3 spans 14 amino acids. Germline V gene sequence: CDR1 SEHNR, CDR2 FQNEAQ (reference sequence).

This clone was observed at least ten times. The rearrangement uses TRBV28 and TRBJ1-5; possible D gene TRBD1, 5 bases. The CDR3 loop spans 15 amino acids. Germline V gives CDR1 MDHEN, CDR2 SYDVKM. V lost 7 bases and J 2 bases, leaving 15 bases between the germline ends. The CDR3: CASIPSGQRNQPQHF. Written as DNA, the CDR3 is TGTGCCAGCATCCCATCGGGGCAGCGCAATCAGCCCCAGCATTTT. Drawing the rest from reference TRBV28 and TRBJ1-5, the complete variable domain is DVKVTQSSRYLVKRTGEKVFLECVQDMDHENMFWYRQDPGLGLRLIYFSYDVKMKEKGDIPEGYSVSREKKERFSLILESASTNQTSMYLCASIPSGQRNQPQHFGDGTRLSIL.

This clone has ten or more counts. This chain links TRBV18 with TRBJ2-6; unclear D gene. The V end was cut by 1 base, the J end by 2 bases, with 15 bases between. Germline loops: CDR1 KGHSH, CDR2 LQKENI. The CDR3 covers 18 residues. CDR3 region: CASSPRYQPNAGANVLTF. The DNA of the CDR3 is TGTGCCAGCTCACCACGGTATCAGCCAAATGCTGGGGCCAACGTCCTGACTTTC.

A single count supports this clone. At one of its ends the junction is not consistent with the germline gene, which may arise from a read error. The V call is TRBV11-2, the J call TRBJ1-2, with D possibly TRBD1 on 5 matching bases. Germline assignment: CDR1 SGHAT and CDR2 FQNNGV. The CDR3 extends over 14 amino acids. The CDR3 nucleotides read TGTGCCAGCAGCTGGGTTCCGGGGCAGCGTGGCTACACATTC. Protein: CASSWVPGQRGYTF.

The chain is built from TRBV2 and TRBJ1-1, with 9 bases fitting TRBD1. This CDR3 is 19 amino acids long. CDR1 and CDR2 from the germline V gene are SNHLY and FYNNEI. With V trimmed by 5 bases and J by 1 base, 17 bases remained unmatched. For the CDR3, the DNA is TGTGCCAGCAGTAAAGACAGGGGGAGCGAATCCGTCCCGAACACTGAAGCTTTCTTT. Its translation is CASSKDRGSESVPNTEAFF.

This clone was detected many times. V usage is TRBV19 and J usage is TRBJ1-1; 7 nucleotides align to TRBD1. The CDR3 contains 15 residues. V lost 5 bases to trimming and J lost 4 bases; unmatched junction nucleotides: 10. From germline, CDR1 is LNHDA and CDR2 SQIVND (reference sequence). CDR3 DNA: TGTGCCAGTAGTCAGACGGGACAGTCAGTCACTGAAGCTTTCTTT. This gives the protein CASSQTGQSVTEAFF.

This clone was detected ten times or more. The J gene is TRBJ1-1, the V gene TRBV14, with unresolved D. Trimming stripped 3 bases from V and 3 bases from J, with 14 bases between. From germline, CDR1 is SGHDN and CDR2 FVKESK. CDR3 size: 15 residues. DNA for the CDR3: TGTGCCAGCAGCCACGCCCGACCGGTGGACACTGAAGCTTTCTTT. It translates to CASSHARPVDTEAFF.

A word on this clone: An end of the junction differs from the germline gene, which may be a read error. The chain joins TRBV6-9 to TRBJ2-2; 7 positions agree with TRBD1. Germline lookup yields CDR1 MNHGY and CDR2 SVAAGI. CDR3 length: 12 amino acids. DNA for the CDR3: TGCGCCAGCAGGGGACAGACCGGGGAGCTGTTTTTT. This sequence encodes CASRGQTGELFF.

This clone was picked up many times. This sequence joins TRBV30 and TRBJ1-6; perhaps TRBD1 as D (5 bases). The germline CDR1 and CDR2 sequences are GTSNPN and SVGIG (reference sequence). The CDR3 has 15 amino acids. V dropped 0 bases and J dropped 5 bases, with 11 bases sitting between them. The CDR3: CAWSVPGLDNSPLHF. Here the CDR3 DNA reads TGTGCCTGGAGTGTACCGGGACTTGATAATTCACCCCTCCACTTT.

This clone was recorded at least ten times. The chain employs TRBV7-2 and TRBJ2-1, with a weak D call TRBD1 (5 bases). Deletions cut 0 bases from V and 0 bases from J, with 6 bases between. Per germline, CDR1 SGHTA and CDR2 FQGNSA. The CDR3 is made up of 15 amino acids. The CDR3 sequence: CASSLAGLSYNEQFF. The CDR3 coding sequence is TGTGCCAGCAGCTTAGCGGGGCTCTCCTACAATGAGCAGTTCTTC.

This clone has a count of ten or more. The V call is TRBV6-1, the J call TRBJ2-4; D gene unclear. Trimming removed 2 bases at V and 8 bases at J, with 13 bases between. The CDR3 consists of 14 residues. The germline V gene has CDR1 MNHNS and CDR2 SASEGT. As DNA, the CDR3 is TGTGCCAGCAGTGAATGGGTTCTCGGTTACATTCAGTACTTC. It encodes CASSEWVLGYIQYF.

The chain links TRBV7-2 to TRBJ2-1; possibly TRBD1 or TRBD2 for D (6 bases each). From germline, CDR1 is SGHTA and CDR2 FQGNSA. This CDR3 is 14 amino acids long. Trimming pared 1 base from V and 7 bases from J, leaving 11 bases between. CDR3 coding DNA: TGTGCCAGCAGCTTAGGGGGGGCGGATAATGAGCAGTTCTTC. Amino acid sequence: CASSLGGADNEQFF. Using reference TRBV7-2 and TRBJ2-1 for the parts outside the CDR3, the full variable domain is GAGVSQSPSNKVTEKGKDVELRCDPISGHTALYWYRQSLGQGLEFLIYFQGNSAPDKSGLPSDRFSAERTGGSVSTLTIQRTQQEDSAVYLCASSLGGADNEQFFGPGTRLTVL.

This sequence joins TRBV7-2 and TRBJ1-1; D remains ambiguous. CDR1 is SGHTA and CDR2 is FQGNSA in the germline V gene. This CDR3 region has 13 residues. V lost 5 bases to trimming and J lost 5 bases, with 12 bases between them. In nucleotides, the CDR3 is TGTGCCAGCAGCCGAGGTGGTTTTACTGAAGCTTTCTTT. This codes for CASSRGGFTEAFF.

In its sample, this clone was seen many times. The CDR3 spells CASSPQGQIMPYEQYF. The CDR3 region has the DNA TGTGCCAGCAGCCCACAGGGGCAGATAATGCCCTACGAGCAGTACTTC. The chain employs TRBV9 and TRBJ2-7; the match to TRBD1 covers 7 bases. Germline lookup yields CDR1 SGDLS and CDR2 YYNGEE. CDR3 length equals 16 residues. The trim removed 4 bases at V and 2 bases at J, leaving 12 bases unmatched.

Many counts were recorded for this clone. The chain joins TRBV14 to TRBJ2-3, with D possibly TRBD2 on 5 matching bases. The V end was cut by 0 bases, the J end by 5 bases, with 12 bases between. The germline gives CDR1 SGHDN, CDR2 FVKESK. This CDR3 is 15 amino acids long. The CDR3 here is CASSQEGGFVDTQYF. In DNA, the CDR3 is TGTGCCAGCAGCCAAGAGGGCGGGTTCGTAGATACGCAGTATTTT.

This clone was observed many times. The rearrangement links TRBV13 to TRBJ1-6; 7 bases agree with TRBD1. In germline, CDR1 is PRHDT, CDR2 FYEKMQ (reference sequence). Losses at the gene ends were 5 bases for V and 7 bases for J; bases not matched to a gene: 5. CDR3 length: 14 amino acids. The CDR3 nucleotides read TGTGCCAGCAGCCAGGCACAGGGGAATTCACCCCTCCACTTT. Translating gives CASSQAQGNSPLHF.

The chain combines TRBV27 with TRBJ2-7, with D possibly matching TRBD1 (6 bases). Germline V gene sequence: CDR1 MNHEY, CDR2 SMNVEV (reference sequence). Trimming pared 7 bases from V and 4 bases from J, leaving 14 bases between. CDR3 length: 13 amino acids. DNA of the CDR3: TGTGCCAGCACCCCGACAGGTGGGTACGAGCAGTACTTC. This gives the protein CASTPTGGYEQYF.

This clone appeared many times. This chain joins TRBV3-1 and TRBJ2-1, with TRBD2 identical over 12 bases. The germline V gene encodes CDR1 LGHDT and CDR2 YNNKEL (reference sequence). The V and J ends lost 4 bases and 3 bases, in that order; junction bases with no gene match: 7. This CDR3 comprises 17 residues. CDR3 sequence reads: CASSRGTSGYRYNEQFF. In DNA form, the CDR3 reads TGTGCCAGCAGCCGAGGGACTAGCGGGTACCGCTACAATGAGCAGTTCTTC.

Regarding this clone: Just one base apart from a much larger clone, this may be a read error. The V gene is TRBV28, the J gene TRBJ2-3; D is unclear. This CDR3 is 11 amino acids long. Germline CDR1 is MDHEN and CDR2 is SYDVKM. Trimming pared 8 bases from V and 7 bases from J, leaving 10 bases between. Here the CDR3 reads CASVQTYTQYF. For the CDR3, the DNA is TGTGCCAGCGTACAAACATATACGCAGTATTTT. The complete variable domain, with remaining parts taken from reference TRBV28 and TRBJ2-3, reads DVKVTQSSRYLVKRTGEKVFLECVQDMDHENMFWYRQDPGLGLRLIYFSYDVKMKEKGDIPEGYSVSREKKERFSLILESASTNQTSMYLCASVQTYTQYFGPGTRLTVL.